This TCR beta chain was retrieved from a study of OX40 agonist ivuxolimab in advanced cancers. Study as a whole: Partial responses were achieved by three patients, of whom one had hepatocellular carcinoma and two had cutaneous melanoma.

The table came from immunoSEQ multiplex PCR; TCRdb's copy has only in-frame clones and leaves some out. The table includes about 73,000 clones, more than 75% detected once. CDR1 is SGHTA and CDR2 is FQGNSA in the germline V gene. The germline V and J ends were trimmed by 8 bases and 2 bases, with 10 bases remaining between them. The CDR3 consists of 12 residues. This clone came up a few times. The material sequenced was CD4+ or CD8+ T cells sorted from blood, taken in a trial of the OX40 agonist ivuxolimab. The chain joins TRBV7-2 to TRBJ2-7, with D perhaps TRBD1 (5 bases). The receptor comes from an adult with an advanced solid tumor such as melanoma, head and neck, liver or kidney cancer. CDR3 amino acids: CASRKGAYEQYF. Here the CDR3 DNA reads TGTGCCAGCCGCAAAGGGGCCTACGAGCAGTACTTC. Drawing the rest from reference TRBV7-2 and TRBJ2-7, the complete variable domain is GAGVSQSPSNKVTEKGKDVELRCDPISGHTALYWYRQSLGQGLEFLIYFQGNSAPDKSGLPSDRFSAERTGGSVSTLTIQRTQQEDSAVYLCASRKGAYEQYFGPGTRLTVT.